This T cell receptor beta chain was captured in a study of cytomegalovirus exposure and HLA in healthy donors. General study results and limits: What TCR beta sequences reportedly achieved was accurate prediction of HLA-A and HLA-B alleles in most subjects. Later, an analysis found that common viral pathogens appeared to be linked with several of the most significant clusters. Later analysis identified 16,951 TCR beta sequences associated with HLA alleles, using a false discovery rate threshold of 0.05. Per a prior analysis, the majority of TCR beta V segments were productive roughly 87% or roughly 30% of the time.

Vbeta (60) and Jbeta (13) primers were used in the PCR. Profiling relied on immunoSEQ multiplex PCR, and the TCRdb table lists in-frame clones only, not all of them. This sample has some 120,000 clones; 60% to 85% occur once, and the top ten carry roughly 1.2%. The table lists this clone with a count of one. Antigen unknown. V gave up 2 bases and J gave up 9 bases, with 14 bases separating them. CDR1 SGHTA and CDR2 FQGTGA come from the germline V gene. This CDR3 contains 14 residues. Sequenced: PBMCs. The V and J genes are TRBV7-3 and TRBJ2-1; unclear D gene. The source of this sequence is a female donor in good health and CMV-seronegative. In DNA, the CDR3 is TGTGCCAGCAGCTTAGGTGGTAGCTTCGGTGAGCAGTTCTTC. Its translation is CASSLGGSFGEQFF.